The present entry profiles one TCR beta chain with its context. This specimen belongs to a study of blood T cell repertoires in COVID-19. Turning to the study itself: Acute and convalescent COVID-19 samples came from the United States, Italy and Spain. Nucleic acid was either cDNA or gDNA, and it came from T cells, B-cell-depleted T cells, or PBMCs.

In the original workflow: Amplification with reference gene primers provided the estimates of nucleated cell counts. The data were produced by immunoSEQ multiplex PCR, yet TCRdb's version contains in-frame clones alone and is incomplete. The D gene and trimming were derived from the DNA, and the V and J assignments and clone size from that table. The sample lists roughly 340,000 clones, approximately 89% occurring once. The V end was cut by 5 bases, the J end by 1 base, with 16 bases between. Germline CDR1 reads LNHNV; CDR2 reads YYDKDF (reference sequence). The CDR3 is made up of 16 amino acids. The chain recombines TRBV15 with TRBJ2-3, with D possibly matching TRBD2 (7 bases). The sequence came from a woman between 18 and 29 years old who had recovered from COVID-19. The specimen sequenced was peripheral blood. The CDR3 nucleotides are TGTGCCACCAGCCTCGGGGGGCTAGCGGGCACAGATACGCAGTATTTT. This gives the protein CATSLGGLAGTDTQYF.